The 17 T cell receptor beta chains in this list originate from one sample, sequenced in a study of blood T cell repertoires in COVID-19. The assay was immunoSEQ multiplex PCR, and TCRdb's table has in-frame clones only and misses some. This repertoire shows about 190,000 clones, about 87% found once; its top ten account for under 15%. Input material: peripheral blood. The source of these receptors is a woman in her seventies with COVID-19, enrolled during active disease.

Only one count was recorded for this clone. The chain has TRBV5-1 and TRBJ1-1; TRBD1 matches at 7 bases. Germline values: CDR1 SGHRS, CDR2 YFSETQ. The J segment lost 11 bases and the V segment lost 4 bases, leaving 14 bases of the junction unmatched. The CDR3 is made up of 14 amino acids. CDR3 loop: CASSPNRGLELAFF. The CDR3 coding sequence is TGCGCCAGCAGCCCAAACAGGGGACTTGAGCTCGCTTTCTTT.

The chain uses TRBV6-5 and TRBJ2-2, with D perhaps matching TRBD1 (6 bases). Germline V gives CDR1 MNHEY, CDR2 SVGAGI. This CDR3 has 14 residues. V was pared by 6 bases and J by 4 bases, with 12 bases between. The CDR3 loop is CASSTGLGTGELFF. CDR3 nucleotides: TGTGCCAGCAGCACAGGGCTCGGCACCGGGGAGCTGTTTTTT.

This clone has a handful of counts. This chain joins TRBV15 and TRBJ2-1; the match to TRBD1 covers 10 bases. The germline gives CDR1 LNHNV, CDR2 YYDKDF (reference sequence). V was clipped by 3 bases and J by 8 bases; unmatched bases: 7. The CDR3 totals 15 residues. The CDR3 protein is CATSRGGQGLDEQFF. In nucleotides, the CDR3 is TGTGCCACCAGCAGGGGGGGACAGGGGCTCGATGAGCAGTTCTTC.

The gene calls are TRBV27 and TRBJ1-1; the match to TRBD1 covers 8 bases. J lost 4 bases, V lost 1 base, and 8 bases had no gene match. Germline V CDR1 and CDR2: MNHEY, SMNVEV (reference sequence). CDR3 length: 16 amino acids. CDR3 DNA sequence: TGTGCCAGCAGTTTATATCCCGACAGGGGAGTCACTGAAGCTTTCTTT. It translates to CASSLYPDRGVTEAFF.

The table lists this clone with many counts. The chain links TRBV6-5 to TRBJ2-7; tentatively, D is TRBD2 (6 bases). The CDR3 consists of 13 residues. V lost 6 bases and J 6 bases, leaving 15 bases between the germline ends. CDR1 and CDR2 from the germline V gene are MNHEY and SVGAGI. The CDR3 sequence is CASRRDPKGEQYF. The CDR3 bases are TGTGCCAGCAGGCGGGACCCCAAAGGCGAGCAGTACTTC.

V and J are TRBV7-2 and TRBJ1-2; D is perhaps TRBD1 (6 bases). Germline CDR1 SGHTA, CDR2 FQGNSA. Trimming cost V 4 bases and J 2 bases, with 14 bases left between them. The length of the CDR3 is 15 residues. CDR3 sequence: CASSSQTGLNYGYTF. The CDR3 DNA follows: TGTGCCAGCAGCTCCCAAACAGGGTTAAACTATGGCTACACCTTC. Complete variable domain (other parts from reference TRBV7-2 and TRBJ1-2): GAGVSQSPSNKVTEKGKDVELRCDPISGHTALYWYRQSLGQGLEFLIYFQGNSAPDKSGLPSDRFSAERTGGSVSTLTIQRTQQEDSAVYLCASSSQTGLNYGYTFGSGTRLTVV.

V gene TRBV11-2 combines with J gene TRBJ2-5; the D gene is possibly TRBD2 (6 bases). Germline-derived CDR1 and CDR2 are SGHAT and FQNNGV. The V and J ends lost 1 base and 4 bases respectively, with 10 bases between them. CDR3 length: 14 residues. The CDR3, as DNA: TGTGCCAGCAGCTTAGGAAGACTAGGAGAGACCCAGTACTTC. The encoded protein is CASSLGRLGETQYF. The full variable domain, with the rest looked up from reference TRBV11-2 and TRBJ2-5, is EAGVAQSPRYKIIEKRQSVAFWCNPISGHATLYWYQQILGQGPKLLIQFQNNGVVDDSQLPKDRFSAERLKGVDSTLKIQPAKLEDSAVYLCASSLGRLGETQYFGPGTRLLVL.

This clone has a count of ten or more. The chain links TRBV6-5 to TRBJ1-5; possibly TRBD1 for D (6 bases). CDR1 and CDR2 (germline): MNHEY, SVGAGI. The V end lost 6 bases, the J end lost 2 bases, and 14 bases lay between the germline ends. The CDR3 runs to 15 residues. CDR3 residues: CASRSAGVGNQPQHF. The CDR3 DNA reads TGTGCCAGCAGGAGCGCAGGGGTAGGCAATCAGCCCCAGCATTTT.

The chain combines TRBV11-2 with TRBJ2-3; 7 bases fit TRBD2. The CDR3 is 14 residues long. J was trimmed by 2 bases and V by 2 bases; bases with no gene match: 1. The germline V gene has CDR1 SGHAT and CDR2 FQNNGV. The CDR3 here is CASSLRGDTDTQYF. The CDR3, as DNA: TGTGCCAGCAGCTTACGGGGGGACACAGATACGCAGTATTTT.

The chain has TRBV5-1 and TRBJ2-1; a possible D gene is TRBD1 (6 bases). V was cut by 1 base and J by 10 bases, with 9 bases left in between. Germline V gives CDR1 SGHRS, CDR2 YFSETQ. There are 12 residues in the CDR3. The CDR3 DNA is TGCGCCAGCAGCTTGCAGGACAGAGAGCAGTTCTTC. Encoded protein: CASSLQDREQFF.

This chain links TRBV4-1 with TRBJ1-5; the D is unclear. The germline V and J ends were trimmed by 4 bases and 9 bases, with 10 bases remaining between them. The CDR3 loop spans 12 amino acids. Germline assignment: CDR1 MGHRA and CDR2 YSYEKL. CDR3 residues: CASSPTFGPQHF. CDR3 bases: TGCGCCAGCAGCCCCACTTTCGGGCCCCAGCATTTT.

This chain links TRBV2 with TRBJ2-7; TRBD2 matches at 9 bases. V was clipped by 5 bases and J by 2 bases; unmatched bases: 7. Germline CDR1 SNHLY, CDR2 FYNNEI. The CDR3 is 15 amino acids. CDR3 amino acids: CASSRAGTSTYEQYF. The CDR3 coding sequence is TGTGCCAGCAGTCGAGCCGGGACTAGCACCTACGAGCAGTACTTC.

The genes are TRBV19 and TRBJ1-5; 8 bases agree with TRBD1. Trimming removed 8 bases from V and 3 bases from J; junction bases left unmatched: 3. The CDR3 totals 13 residues. The germline gives CDR1 LNHDA, CDR2 SQIVND (reference sequence). In DNA form, the CDR3 reads TGTGCCAGTCGACAGGGGAACAATCAGCCCCAGCATTTT. This encodes CASRQGNNQPQHF.

This clone was detected only once. The CDR3 region has the DNA TGCAGTGCTAGCCCCGCCGGGAGAACTTTCTTT. It encodes CSASPAGRTFF. The chain uses TRBV20-1 and TRBJ1-1; D is undetermined. The germline V and J ends were trimmed by 3 bases and 12 bases, with 14 bases remaining between them. Germline CDR1 and CDR2: DFQATT and SNEGSKA (reference sequence). This CDR3 is 11 amino acids long.

This chain connects TRBV2 to TRBJ2-7; TRBD2 agrees at 8 bases. V shed 6 bases and J 5 bases; nucleotides not matched to a gene: 9. Germline-derived CDR1 and CDR2 are SNHLY and FYNNEI. The length of the CDR3 is 14 residues. DNA for the CDR3: TGTGCCAGCAGCCCGGGACTAGTAGGTGACGAGCAGTACTTC. Its translation: CASSPGLVGDEQYF.

The chain links TRBV4-3 to TRBJ2-1; 9 bases align to TRBD2. Losses at the gene ends were 0 bases for V and 2 bases for J; bases not matched to a gene: 2. The CDR3 sequence is 16 residues long. In germline, CDR1 is LGHNA, CDR2 YSLEER. The CDR3, as DNA: TGCGCCAGCAGCCAAGAAGCGGGAGGAACCTACAATGAGCAGTTCTTC. Residues: CASSQEAGGTYNEQFF.

This clone has only one observation. V usage is TRBV5-1 and J usage is TRBJ2-5, with 11 bases identical to TRBD1. The CDR3 runs to 14 residues. Per the germline V gene, CDR1 is SGHRS and CDR2 is YFSETQ. J lost 6 bases, V lost 6 bases, and 7 bases had no gene match. The CDR3: CASNSGTGGQTQYF. In nucleotides, the CDR3 is TGCGCCAGCAACTCCGGGACAGGGGGACAGACCCAGTACTTC.